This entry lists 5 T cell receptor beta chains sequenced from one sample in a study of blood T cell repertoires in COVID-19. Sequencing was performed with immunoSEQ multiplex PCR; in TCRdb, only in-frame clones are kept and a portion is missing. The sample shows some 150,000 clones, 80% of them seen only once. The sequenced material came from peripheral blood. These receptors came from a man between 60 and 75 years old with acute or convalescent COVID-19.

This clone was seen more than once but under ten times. This CDR3 is CASSSQGSGELFF. CDR3 DNA sequence: TGTGCCAGCAGCTCACAGGGGAGCGGGGAGCTGTTTTTT. The chain has TRBV5-8 and TRBJ2-2; 7 bases fit TRBD1. The germline V gene encodes CDR1 SGHTS and CDR2 YDEGEE. The CDR3 is 13 amino acids. V shed 3 bases, J shed 7 bases, and the junction held 3 bases outside the gene matches. Looking up the rest from reference TRBV5-8 and TRBJ2-2 gives the full variable domain: EAGVTQSPTHLIKTRGQQATLRCSPISGHTSVYWYQQALGLGLQFLLWYDEGEERNRGNFPPRFSGRQFPNYSSELNVNALELEDSALYLCASSSQGSGELFFGEGSRLTVL.

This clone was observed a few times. CDR3 amino acids: CASSIRQATRNEKLFF. DNA of the CDR3: TGTGCCAGTAGTATCCGACAGGCGACCCGTAATGAAAAACTGTTTTTT. The chain joins TRBV19 to TRBJ1-4; TRBD1 might be the D (6 bases). CDR1 is LNHDA, CDR2 SQIVND, per germline (reference sequence). V was shortened by 3 bases and J by 4 bases, with 15 bases between the two germline ends. The CDR3 loop spans 16 amino acids.

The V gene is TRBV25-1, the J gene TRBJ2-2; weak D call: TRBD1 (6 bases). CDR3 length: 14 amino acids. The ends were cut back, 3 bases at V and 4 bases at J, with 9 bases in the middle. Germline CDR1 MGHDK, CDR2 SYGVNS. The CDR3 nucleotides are TGTGCCAGCAGTGAGACAGGCCCCACCGGGGAGCTGTTTTTT. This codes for CASSETGPTGELFF.

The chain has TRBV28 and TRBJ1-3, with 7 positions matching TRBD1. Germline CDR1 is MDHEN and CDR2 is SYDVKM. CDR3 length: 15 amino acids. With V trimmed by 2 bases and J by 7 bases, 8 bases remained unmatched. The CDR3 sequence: CASSLPRGYGNTIYF. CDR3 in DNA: TGTGCCAGCAGTTTACCCAGGGGGTACGGCAACACCATATATTTT.

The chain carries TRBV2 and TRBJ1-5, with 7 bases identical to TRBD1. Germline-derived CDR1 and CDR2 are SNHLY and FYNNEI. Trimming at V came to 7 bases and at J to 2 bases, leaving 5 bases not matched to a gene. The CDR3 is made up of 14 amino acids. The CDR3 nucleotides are TGTGCCAGCATGAGACAGGGTGGCAATCAGCCCCAGCATTTT. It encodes CASMRQGGNQPQHF.